Below are 11 T cell receptor beta chains sequenced from a single sample in a study of CD8 T cells in Susac syndrome. Random-hexamer reverse transcription was applied to about 0.45 to 1 ug RNA. TCRdb re-called the immunoSEQ multiplex PCR reads with MiXCR, one entry per CDR3 protein. The repertoire consists of tens of thousands of distinct CDR3 sequences, with around 93% occurring once and the leading ten covering roughly 0.45%. Sequenced input: CD8+ T cells from PBMCs. The source of these receptors is a human donor with Susac syndrome.

The CDR3 coding sequence is TGTGCCACCAGCACTCTGATGGGTTCGGGCACTGAAGCTTTCTTT. Translating gives CATSTLMGSGTEAFF. The chain carries TRBV15 and TRBJ1-1, with D unclear. Trimming took 4 bases from V and 4 from J, leaving 16 bases between them. Germline loops: CDR1 LNHNV, CDR2 YYDKDF (reference sequence). The CDR3 is 15 residues long.

The genes are TRBV28 and TRBJ1-2, with D perhaps TRBD1 (6 bases). The germline V gene encodes CDR1 MDHEN and CDR2 SYDVKM. Trimming removed 6 bases from V and 2 bases from J, with 16 bases in between. The CDR3 contains 15 residues. CDR3 bases: TGTGCCAGCAGGGTAACAGGGCCACACAACTATGGCTACACCTTC. Amino acids: CASRVTGPHNYGYTF.

The rearrangement uses TRBV29-1 and TRBJ1-1, with D possibly matching TRBD1 (5 bases). Germline CDR1 reads SQVTM; CDR2 reads ANQGSEA. The CDR3 is 12 amino acids. Trimming left V 6 bases short and J 1 base short, with 9 bases between. CDR3 region: CSVGDPNTEAFF. CDR3 sequence (DNA): TGCAGCGTGGGGGACCCGAACACTGAAGCTTTCTTT.

The gene calls are TRBV19 and TRBJ1-1; D is unresolved. This CDR3 is 13 amino acids long. Trimming took off 4 bases at V and 0 bases at J, with 6 bases between the two ends. Germline-derived CDR1 and CDR2 are LNHDA and SQIVND (reference sequence). The CDR3, as DNA: TGTGCCAGTAGTAGACGGGTGAACACTGAAGCTTTCTTT. This codes for CASSRRVNTEAFF.

This rearrangement joins TRBV7-2 to TRBJ1-1; no clear D. The CDR3 sequence is 12 residues long. Per the germline V gene, CDR1 is SGHTA and CDR2 is FQGNSA. V lost 1 base and J lost 6, with 6 bases in between. The CDR3 reads CASSLGQSEAFF. In DNA form, the CDR3 reads TGTGCCAGCAGCTTAGGGCAGTCTGAAGCTTTCTTT. The full variable domain, with the rest looked up from reference TRBV7-2 and TRBJ1-1, is GAGVSQSPSNKVTEKGKDVELRCDPISGHTALYWYRQSLGQGLEFLIYFQGNSAPDKSGLPSDRFSAERTGGSVSTLTIQRTQQEDSAVYLCASSLGQSEAFFGQGTRLTVV.

The chain links TRBV5-1 to TRBJ2-2; tentative D call: TRBD1 (7 bases). The V gene's germline CDR1 is SGHRS and CDR2 YFSETQ. V gave up 0 bases and J gave up 4 bases, with 10 bases separating them. The CDR3 contains 15 residues. The CDR3 coding sequence is TGCGCCAGCAGCTTGGACAGGGGACTCACCGGGGAGCTGTTTTTT. Protein: CASSLDRGLTGELFF.

The CDR3 DNA sequence: TGTGCCAGCAGCCAAGATTTTGAGACTAGCGGTCTAAGCTCCTACGAGCAGTACTTC. This translates into CASSQDFETSGLSSYEQYF. The chain employs TRBV4-2 and TRBJ2-7, with 9 bases matching TRBD2. Germline-derived CDR1 and CDR2 are LGHNA and YNFKEQ. The V segment lost 0 bases and the J segment 0 bases; nucleotides outside the gene matches: 12. The CDR3 runs 19 residues.

The J gene is TRBJ2-7, the V gene TRBV5-1, with 9 bases fitting TRBD1. Germline V gene data show CDR1 as SGHRS and CDR2 as YFSETQ. CDR3 length equals 18 residues. After removal of 4 bases from V and 7 bases from J, the junction contained 21 bases not matched to a gene. CDR3 loop: CASSQRGLPGQGLREQYF. The CDR3 bases are TGCGCCAGCAGCCAGCGGGGACTACCGGGACAGGGCCTGAGGGAGCAGTACTTC.

This clonotype was recorded once. This chain joins TRBV7-9 and TRBJ2-5, with TRBD1 identical over 12 bases. The J segment lost 4 bases and the V segment lost 5 bases, leaving 5 bases of the junction unmatched. The CDR3 extends over 15 amino acids. Germline assignment: CDR1 SEHNR and CDR2 FQNEAQ (reference sequence). This CDR3 is CASSTGTGGLETQYF. The DNA for the CDR3 is TGTGCCAGCAGCACCGGGACAGGGGGCTTAGAGACCCAGTACTTC.

This chain links TRBV20-1 with TRBJ2-2, with D possibly being TRBD2 (6 bases). This CDR3 is built from 12 residues. CDR1 is DFQATT and CDR2 is SNEGSKA in the germline V gene (reference sequence). Trimming left V 4 bases short and J 7 bases short, with 10 bases between. The CDR3 here is CSAKGGNGELFF. CDR3 coding DNA: TGCAGTGCTAAAGGCGGGAACGGGGAGCTGTTTTTT.

This rearrangement joins TRBV4-3 to TRBJ2-1, with D possibly matching TRBD2 (5 bases). There are 16 residues in the CDR3. Trimming shortened V by 0 bases and J by 5 bases, and 14 bases separated the two germline ends. Germline V gene lookup returns CDR1 LGHNA and CDR2 YSLEER. The CDR3 region has the DNA TGCGCCAGCAGCCAAGATATCCAGCGGACCAACAATGAGCAGTTCTTC. Protein sequence: CASSQDIQRTNNEQFF.